The clone carrying this T cell receptor beta chain was counted once. The antigen remains unidentified. The data belong to a study of CD8 T cells in ankylosing spondylitis. Findings of the study overall: A motif of fewer than ten highly homologous TCR beta variants was seen as apparently characteristic of ankylosing spondylitis blood. Earlier literature documents some of the motif variants in reactive arthritis synovial fluid and blood. There was reportedly significant enrichment of clones that were disease-linked in matched ankylosing spondylitis synovial fluid.

TCRdb used MiXCR to reprocess the 5' RACE reads, holding one entry per CDR3 protein. The sample has about 250,000 distinct CDR3 sequences, 32% seen once. Sequencing was carried out using blood, either unsorted or a sorted T cell fraction (not recorded which). This clonotype was obtained from a male donor with ankylosing spondylitis or in good health (not recorded which).

The CDR3 spells CASSLGRENTEAFF. The CDR3 DNA reads as TGCGCCAGCAGCTTGGGCAGGGAGAACACTGAAGCTTTCTTT. This chain connects TRBV5-1 to TRBJ1-1, with TRBD1 as a possible D gene (5 bases). The germline CDR1 and CDR2 sequences are SGHRS and YFSETQ. Deletions cut 0 bases from V and 1 base from J, with 7 bases between. The CDR3 has 14 amino acids.